A single sample is the source of the 26 T cell receptor beta chains below, sequenced in a study of cytomegalovirus exposure and HLA in healthy donors. Researchers ran the PCR with 60 Vbeta and 13 Jbeta primers. Profiling relied on immunoSEQ multiplex PCR, and the TCRdb table lists in-frame clones only, not all of them. The sample has approximately 190,000 clones, around 78% seen once; the top ten hold about 14%. The source material was PBMCs. All receptors come from a woman younger than 45 in good health and CMV-seropositive.

This clone was detected once. This chain links TRBV18 with TRBJ2-7; perhaps TRBD2 as D (5 bases). V lost 2 bases and J lost 2, with 7 bases in between. The CDR3 has 13 residues. Per the germline V gene, CDR1 is KGHSH and CDR2 is LQKENI. In DNA form, the CDR3 reads TGTGCCAGCTCACCAGTCGGGACCTACGAGCAGTACTTC. Its protein is CASSPVGTYEQYF.

This clone was counted a single time. The chain carries TRBV15 and TRBJ1-4; D possibly corresponds to TRBD1 (6 bases). In germline, CDR1 is LNHNV, CDR2 YYDKDF (reference sequence). CDR3 length equals 15 residues. Trimming cost V 2 bases and J 5 bases, with 12 bases left between them. The CDR3 sequence: CATSRSTGVNEKLFF. CDR3 nucleotides: TGTGCCACCAGCAGATCGACAGGTGTAAATGAAAAACTGTTTTTT.

The count of this clone is one. Other DNA sequences in the sample encode the same CDR3. V is TRBV6-4 and J is TRBJ2-3, with TRBD2 matching 8 bases. The V gene end was trimmed by 5 bases and the J gene end by 0 bases; junction bases not matched to a gene: 1. Per the germline V gene, CDR1 is MRHNA and CDR2 is SNTAGT. This CDR3 spans 14 amino acids. CDR3 nucleotide sequence: TGTGCCAGCAGTCCTAGCGGGAGCACAGATACGCAGTATTTT. This gives the protein CASSPSGSTDTQYF.

The J gene is TRBJ2-1, the V gene TRBV29-1, with 10 bases identical to TRBD1. The germline V gene encodes CDR1 SQVTM and CDR2 ANQGSEA. The CDR3 has 11 residues. The V and J ends lost 4 bases and 13 bases, in that order; junction bases with no gene match: 4. CDR3 residues: CSVVGTGVQFF. In DNA, the CDR3 is TGCAGCGTTGTCGGGACAGGGGTTCAGTTCTTC.

This chain connects TRBV10-1 to TRBJ2-7; possibly TRBD2 for D (6 bases). CDR1 is WNHNN and CDR2 is SYGVQD in the germline V gene (reference sequence). The V end was cut by 6 bases, the J end by 2 bases, with 14 bases between. CDR3 length: 14 amino acids. CDR3 bases: TGCGCCAGCAGCCTTGGAGGGGCGACCTACGAGCAGTACTTC. Translation gives CASSLGGATYEQYF.

The V gene is TRBV28, the J gene TRBJ1-6, with a weak D call TRBD1 (5 bases). This CDR3 contains 13 residues. Trimming removed 6 bases from V and 13 bases from J, with 16 bases in between. Germline CDR1 and CDR2: MDHEN and SYDVKM. The CDR3 protein is CASRSQVPGPLHF. DNA of the CDR3: TGTGCCAGCAGGTCACAGGTACCTGGGCCCCTCCACTTT.

V is TRBV28 and J is TRBJ2-5, with D perhaps matching TRBD1 (5 bases). This CDR3 is built from 16 residues. V lost 6 bases, J lost 3 bases, and 20 bases lay in between. Germline V CDR1 and CDR2: MDHEN, SYDVKM. The CDR3 DNA follows: TGTGCCAGCAGCAAGATCAGGGTTTATGGGAAAGAGACCCAGTACTTC. Its translation: CASSKIRVYGKETQYF.

The chain links TRBV11-2 to TRBJ2-1, with D unresolved. CDR1 and CDR2 (germline): SGHAT, FQNNGV. V lost 8 bases and J lost 9, with 11 bases in between. The CDR3 length is 11 residues. The CDR3 bases are TGTGCCAGCGGCCTCGGGTCTGAGCAGTTCTTC. This translates into CASGLGSEQFF.

This clone was observed a few times. V and J are TRBV5-4 and TRBJ2-5; perhaps TRBD1 as D (5 bases). Germline V CDR1 and CDR2: SGHNT, YYREEE (reference sequence). This CDR3 region has 14 residues. Trimming removed 4 bases from V and 1 base from J, with 11 bases in between. In DNA form, the CDR3 reads TGTGCCAGCAGCCGACCGACAGCCCAAGAGACCCAGTACTTC. Its protein is CASSRPTAQETQYF.

Only a few counts were recorded for this clone. The V call is TRBV27, the J call TRBJ1-2; no definite D call. V lost 6 bases to trimming and J lost 7 bases, with 18 bases between them. Per the germline V gene, CDR1 is MNHEY and CDR2 is SMNVEV (reference sequence). The CDR3 runs 14 residues. This CDR3 reads CASRASGYGGGYTF. CDR3 DNA: TGTGCCAGCAGAGCATCGGGGTATGGCGGTGGCTACACCTTC.

The V gene is TRBV28, the J gene TRBJ2-5; TRBD1 might be the D (6 bases). The CDR3 is 12 amino acids. V gave up 5 bases and J gave up 11 bases, with 15 bases separating them. Germline V CDR1 and CDR2: MDHEN, SYDVKM. The DNA of the CDR3 is TGTGCCAGCAGTCAGGACAGTTCGGAGCAGTACTTC. Amino acids: CASSQDSSEQYF.

The V and J genes are TRBV10-3 and TRBJ1-1; D not certain. This CDR3 comprises 12 residues. Per germline, CDR1 ENHRY and CDR2 SYGVKD. Trimming cost V 3 bases and J 2 bases, with 4 bases left between them. CDR3 sequence: CAISDSNTEAFF. The CDR3 nucleotides are TGTGCCATCAGTGACAGTAACACTGAAGCTTTCTTT.

The V and J genes are TRBV5-1 and TRBJ1-2, with 8 bases aligning to TRBD1. The CDR3 extends over 14 amino acids. V shed 5 bases and J 4 bases; nucleotides not matched to a gene: 7. Germline loops: CDR1 SGHRS, CDR2 YFSETQ. CDR3 DNA: TGCGCCAGCAGGGCAGGGACAGGTGGCTATGGCTACACCTTC. It codes for CASRAGTGGYGYTF. Based on the CDR3 plus reference TRBV5-1 and TRBJ1-2, the full variable domain is KAGVTQTPRYLIKTRGQQVTLSCSPISGHRSVSWYQQTPGQGLQFLFEYFSETQRNKGNFPGRFSGRQFSNSRSEMNVSTLELGDSALYLCASRAGTGGYGYTFGSGTRLTVV.

This clone occurred a few times. The rearrangement links TRBV2 to TRBJ1-5; the D is unclear. CDR1 is SNHLY, CDR2 FYNNEI, per germline. The CDR3 runs 12 residues. V was trimmed by 3 bases and J by 11 bases, leaving 11 bases between them. In DNA form, the CDR3 reads TGTGCCAGCAGTGACGGCACCCAGGCCCAGCATTTT. Protein: CASSDGTQAQHF. Full variable domain (missing parts from reference TRBV2 and TRBJ1-5): EPEVTQTPSHQVTQMGQEVILRCVPISNHLYFYWYRQILGQKVEFLVSFYNNEISEKSEIFDDQFSVERPDGSNFTLKIRSTKLEDSAMYFCASSDGTQAQHFGDGTRLSIL.

This sequence joins TRBV19 and TRBJ1-5; 9 bases fit TRBD1. V lost 6 bases, J lost 0 bases, and 6 bases stayed unmatched. This CDR3 contains 16 residues. Germline CDR1 reads LNHDA; CDR2 reads SQIVND (reference sequence). The chain's CDR3 is CASRLDRGISNQPQHF. Written as DNA, the CDR3 is TGTGCCAGTAGACTGGACAGGGGCATTAGCAATCAGCCCCAGCATTTT.

V and J are TRBV19 and TRBJ1-5, with a weak D call TRBD1 (6 bases). V was trimmed by 1 base and J by 2 bases, leaving 9 bases between them. Germline V gene data show CDR1 as LNHDA and CDR2 as SQIVND (reference sequence). CDR3 length: 15 residues. For the CDR3, the DNA is TGTGCCAGTAGTATAGCAGGGGCTGGCAATCAGCCCCAGCATTTT. Its protein product is CASSIAGAGNQPQHF.

The V gene is TRBV12-2, the J gene TRBJ2-5; the listed D gene, TRBD2, was not tested against the DNA. TRBV12-2 corresponds to a pseudogene. The length of the CDR3 is 15 residues. CDR3: CASRLGLVEEETQYF. The CDR3 coding sequence is TGTGCAAGTCGCTTAGGTCTAGTTGAAGAAGAGACCCAGTACTTC.

J is TRBJ2-1 and V is TRBV12-5; 7 nucleotides align to TRBD1. The ends lost 6 bases at V and 2 bases at J; junction bases unmatched: 16. This CDR3 is 18 amino acids long. Germline V gene lookup returns CDR1 LGHNT and CDR2 FRNRAP. The CDR3 region has the DNA TGTGCTAGTGGCTCGAGAGGGGGCCAACTTGCCACCTACAATGAGCAGTTCTTC. Translated, it gives CASGSRGGQLATYNEQFF.

The table lists this clone with a few counts. The gene calls are TRBV6-5 and TRBJ2-7; D is perhaps TRBD2 (6 bases). The V end lost 8 bases, the J end lost 1 base, and 18 bases lay between the germline ends. CDR1 MNHEY and CDR2 SVGAGI come from the germline V gene. The CDR3 extends over 15 amino acids. CDR3 protein: CASGVRDSQSYEQYF. In DNA form, the CDR3 reads TGTGCCAGCGGGGTTCGGGACTCTCAATCCTACGAGCAGTACTTC.

The gene calls are TRBV28 and TRBJ1-2; 7 bases map to TRBD1. This CDR3 is built from 15 residues. Germline CDR1 and CDR2: MDHEN and SYDVKM. After removal of 5 bases from V and 0 bases from J, the junction contained 6 bases not matched to a gene. This CDR3 is CASSPRQGSNYGYTF. DNA for the CDR3: TGTGCCAGCAGTCCCCGACAGGGATCTAACTATGGCTACACCTTC.

The chain joins TRBV7-9 to TRBJ1-6; TRBD1 aligns across 8 bases. Trimming at V came to 4 bases and at J to 6 bases, leaving 11 bases not matched to a gene. CDR3 length: 17 residues. From germline, CDR1 is SEHNR and CDR2 FQNEAQ (reference sequence). CDR3 bases: TGTGCCAGCAGCTCCCCTTCCAGGACAGGGCGTAATTCACCCCTCCACTTT. Protein: CASSSPSRTGRNSPLHF. Full variable domain (remainder filled in from reference TRBV7-9 and TRBJ1-6): DTGVSQNPRHKITKRGQNVTFRCDPISEHNRLYWYRQTLGQGPEFLTYFQNEAQLEKSRLLSDRFSAERPKGSFSTLEIQRTEQGDSAMYLCASSSPSRTGRNSPLHFGNGTRLTVT.

This clone was seen a handful of times. This sequence joins TRBV11-2 and TRBJ2-3, with D perhaps TRBD1 (5 bases). V gave up 0 bases and J gave up 4 bases, with 8 bases separating them. Germline-derived CDR1 and CDR2 are SGHAT and FQNNGV. This CDR3 has 14 amino acids. The CDR3 DNA reads TGTGCCAGCAGCTTAGATCAGGGATCAGATACGCAGTATTTT. Translating it yields CASSLDQGSDTQYF. The entire variable domain, with the rest obtained from reference TRBV11-2 and TRBJ2-3, is as follows: EAGVAQSPRYKIIEKRQSVAFWCNPISGHATLYWYQQILGQGPKLLIQFQNNGVVDDSQLPKDRFSAERLKGVDSTLKIQPAKLEDSAVYLCASSLDQGSDTQYFGPGTRLTVL.

V is TRBV6-1 and J is TRBJ2-7; a possible D gene is TRBD2 (6 bases). Between the trimmed V and J ends, which lost 0 bases and 6 bases, there was a span of 12 bases. Germline V gene data show CDR1 as MNHNS and CDR2 as SASEGT. This CDR3 is built from 14 residues. The CDR3 DNA is TGTGCCAGCAGTGAAGCGGGCGGGACGGGCGAGCAGTACTTC. This sequence encodes CASSEAGGTGEQYF.

The chain combines TRBV18 with TRBJ2-5; 7 nucleotides match TRBD1. The DNA end is more similar to TRBJ2-7, so the J call may be wrong. The CDR3 contains 17 residues. Germline-derived CDR1 and CDR2 are KGHSH and LQKENI. CDR3 coding DNA: TGTGCCAGCTCACCCGCAAACTCCGACCGGGACAGCTACGAGCAGTACTTC. Its translation: CASSPANSDRDSYEQYF.

Details on this clone: Germline and junction disagree at one end, which may indicate a read error. This chain connects TRBV5-4 to TRBJ2-3, with 11 bases aligning to TRBD2. Germline V CDR1 and CDR2: SGHNT, YYREEE (reference sequence). This CDR3 has 15 amino acids. CDR3 in DNA: TGTGCCGGCAGAGCGGGACTAGCGGTCCCAGATACGCAGTATTTT. It specifies CAGRAGLAVPDTQYF.

This chain connects TRBV28 to TRBJ2-3; 14 nucleotides line up with TRBD2. CDR1 and CDR2 (germline): MDHEN, SYDVKM. With 5 bases clipped from V and 14 bases from J, the junction kept 12 bases outside the gene matches. The CDR3 loop spans 15 amino acids. CDR3 residues: CASSPPGLAGGLRYF. The CDR3, as DNA: TGTGCCAGCAGTCCTCCTGGACTAGCGGGAGGTCTGCGGTATTTT.